Included here is one T cell receptor beta chain sequence, with context. Its cognate antigen is unknown. This sample was taken from a study of CD8 T cells in Susac syndrome. Overall study findings and caveats: As the study acknowledged, the number of individuals who were part of its TCR sequencing and HLA analysis was relatively small.

The ends were cut back, 4 bases at V and 6 bases at J, with 12 bases in the middle. The CDR3 runs to 14 residues. Per germline, CDR1 MNHEY and CDR2 SMNVEV (reference sequence). Reverse transcription of 0.5 to 1 ug RNA was performed with random hexamers. One entry per CDR3 protein, called by TCRdb with MiXCR from the immunoSEQ multiplex PCR reads. The table has more than 200,000 distinct CDR3 sequences, about 95% seen once. This chain joins TRBV27 and TRBJ2-2; D ambiguous. Specimen: CD4+ T cells from PBMCs. The sequence was collected from a human donor with Susac syndrome. CDR3 nucleotide sequence: TGTGCCAGCAGTTGGGGTTGGTCGGCCGGGGAGCTGTTTTTT. Translation gives CASSWGWSAGELFF.